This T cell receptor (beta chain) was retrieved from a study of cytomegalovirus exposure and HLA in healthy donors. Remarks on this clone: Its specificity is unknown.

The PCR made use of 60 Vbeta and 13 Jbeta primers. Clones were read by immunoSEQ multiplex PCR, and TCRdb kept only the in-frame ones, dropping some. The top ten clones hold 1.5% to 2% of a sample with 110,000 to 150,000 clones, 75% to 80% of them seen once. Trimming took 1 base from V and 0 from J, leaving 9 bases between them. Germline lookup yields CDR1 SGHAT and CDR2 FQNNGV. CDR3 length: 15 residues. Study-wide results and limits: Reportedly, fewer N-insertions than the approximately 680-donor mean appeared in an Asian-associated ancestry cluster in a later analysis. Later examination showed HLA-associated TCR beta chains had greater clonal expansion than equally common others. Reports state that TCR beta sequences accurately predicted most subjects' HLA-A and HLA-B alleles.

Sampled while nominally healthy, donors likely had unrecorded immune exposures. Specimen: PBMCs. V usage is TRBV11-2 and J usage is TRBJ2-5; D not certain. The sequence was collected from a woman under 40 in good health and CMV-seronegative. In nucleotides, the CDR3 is TGTGCCAGCAGCTTAGGTTCTATTAACCAAGAGACCCAGTACTTC. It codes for CASSLGSINQETQYF. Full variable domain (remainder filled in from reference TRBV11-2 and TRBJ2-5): EAGVAQSPRYKIIEKRQSVAFWCNPISGHATLYWYQQILGQGPKLLIQFQNNGVVDDSQLPKDRFSAERLKGVDSTLKIQPAKLEDSAVYLCASSLGSINQETQYFGPGTRLLVL.